The 21 T cell receptor beta chains in this list originate from one sample, sequenced in a study of lymphopenia after photon versus proton radiotherapy. The data were produced by immunoSEQ multiplex PCR, yet TCRdb's version contains in-frame clones alone and is incomplete. The sample consists of about 39,000 clones, 90% to 95% of them appearing once. The material sequenced was peripheral blood, taken from a patient treated with photon-based radiotherapy. The receptor source for this set is a man in his fifties or sixties with cholangiocarcinoma.

The chain joins TRBV4-2 to TRBJ2-1; D not certain. Germline V gene sequence: CDR1 LGHNA, CDR2 YNFKEQ. There are 15 residues in the CDR3. With 0 bases removed from V and 8 bases from J, the gap between germline ends came to 14 bases. The CDR3 sequence: CASSQDWAAEDEQFF. The CDR3 bases are TGTGCCAGCAGCCAAGACTGGGCAGCCGAGGATGAGCAGTTCTTC.

In its sample, this clone was seen once. The chain links TRBV7-2 to TRBJ1-6, with D hard to call. Between the trimmed V and J ends, which lost 1 base and 0 bases, there was a span of 13 bases. Germline V CDR1 and CDR2: SGHTA, FQGNSA. This CDR3 is 18 amino acids long. As DNA, the CDR3 is TGTGCCAGCAGCTTAGGAGCCCGGGAGGACTCCTATAATTCACCCCTCCACTTT. Amino acid sequence: CASSLGAREDSYNSPLHF.

This clone was observed a single time. The rearrangement joins TRBV11-1 to TRBJ1-4, with no clear D. Trimming cost V 4 bases and J 8 bases, with 14 bases left between them. Per the germline V gene, CDR1 is SGHAT and CDR2 is FQDESV (reference sequence). The CDR3 length is 14 residues. The CDR3, as DNA: TGTGCCAGCAGCTCCGGGAGGGCGCAGGAAAAACTGTTTTTT. This encodes CASSSGRAQEKLFF.

This sequence joins TRBV7-2 and TRBJ2-1; TRBD2 aligns across 12 bases. The CDR3 has 17 amino acids. Germline V gene sequence: CDR1 SGHTA, CDR2 FQGNSA. J was trimmed by 3 bases and V by 7 bases; bases with no gene match: 10. The CDR3 bases are TGTGCCAGCACCTTCCGGACTAGCGGGGCCCTCTACAATGAGCAGTTCTTC. Amino acid sequence: CASTFRTSGALYNEQFF.

This clone was seen once. The chain has TRBV11-3 and TRBJ2-7; no firm D call. The CDR3 extends over 11 amino acids. CDR1 SGHNT and CDR2 YENEEA come from the germline V gene. Trimming removed 5 bases at V and 2 bases at J, with 4 bases between. Here the CDR3 DNA reads TGTGCCAGCAGCACCACCTACGAGCAGTACTTC. It specifies CASSTTYEQYF.

The chain recombines TRBV28 with TRBJ1-3; D perhaps matches TRBD1 (5 bases). Per the germline V gene, CDR1 is MDHEN and CDR2 is SYDVKM. The CDR3 has 16 amino acids. Trimming cost V 2 bases and J 0 bases, with 11 bases left between them. The CDR3: CASSLPGRGSGNTIYF. DNA for the CDR3: TGTGCCAGCAGTTTACCGGGACGGGGCTCTGGAAACACCATATATTTT.

The chain employs TRBV11-2 and TRBJ2-1, with 10 bases that match TRBD1. The germline V gene encodes CDR1 SGHAT and CDR2 FQNNGV. The CDR3 totals 17 residues. Trimming at V came to 4 bases and at J to 5 bases, leaving 11 bases not matched to a gene. CDR3 amino acids: CASSSSPGQGQHNEQFF. The CDR3 DNA is TGTGCCAGCAGCTCATCACCGGGACAGGGGCAGCACAATGAGCAGTTCTTC.

The V and J genes are TRBV7-6 and TRBJ1-6, with D hard to call. This CDR3 comprises 12 residues. The germline CDR1 and CDR2 sequences are SGHVS and FNYEAQ. V was trimmed by 6 bases and J by 6 bases, leaving 6 bases between them. CDR3 DNA: TGTGCCAGCAGGACGGGTAATTCACCCCTCCACTTT. Translated, it gives CASRTGNSPLHF.

The chain carries TRBV11-3 and TRBJ2-1; a possible D gene is TRBD1 (6 bases). Germline V gene lookup returns CDR1 SGHNT and CDR2 YENEEA. The CDR3 has 15 amino acids. V was pared by 4 bases and J by 0 bases, with 10 bases between. CDR3 in amino acids: CASSSQGTSYNEQFF. The CDR3 DNA reads TGTGCCAGCAGCTCCCAGGGGACCTCCTACAATGAGCAGTTCTTC.

V gene TRBV28 combines with J gene TRBJ2-1, with TRBD2 identical over 7 bases. There are 13 residues in the CDR3. V gave up 4 bases and J gave up 10 bases; unmatched junction bases: 7. Germline V lookup: CDR1 MDHEN, CDR2 SYDVKM. In DNA, the CDR3 is TGTGCCAGCAGTTCCCCAACTAGCGAGGAGCAGTTCTTC. This sequence encodes CASSSPTSEEQFF.

The genes are TRBV28 and TRBJ2-7; 7 bases fit TRBD1. The CDR3 is 14 residues long. CDR1 is MDHEN and CDR2 is SYDVKM in the germline V gene. With V trimmed by 7 bases and J by 6 bases, 12 bases remained unmatched. CDR3 DNA: TGTGCCAGCACTCCATCCGGGACAGCTACCGAGCAGTACTTC. It codes for CASTPSGTATEQYF.

The gene calls are TRBV27 and TRBJ1-1; D is possibly TRBD1 (6 bases). Germline CDR1 MNHEY, CDR2 SMNVEV (reference sequence). Between the trimmed V and J ends, which lost 6 bases and 10 bases, there was a span of 27 bases. The CDR3 has 16 amino acids. The CDR3 here is CASRQSGAGFLRGAFF. In DNA form, the CDR3 reads TGTGCCAGCAGGCAATCGGGGGCAGGATTTCTAAGAGGAGCTTTCTTT.

The chain uses TRBV10-3 and TRBJ2-5, with 8 bases identical to TRBD2. The CDR3 length is 13 residues. Trimming took 4 bases from V and 5 from J; bases not matched to a gene: 3. Germline CDR1 ENHRY, CDR2 SYGVKD. CDR3 in amino acids: CAISGTGGETQYF. In nucleotides, the CDR3 is TGTGCCATCAGTGGAACGGGGGGGGAGACCCAGTACTTC.

The V and J genes are TRBV9 and TRBJ2-1, with 11 nucleotides matching TRBD2. J gave up 4 bases and V 6 bases, and 9 bases lay outside the gene matches. Germline values: CDR1 SGDLS, CDR2 YYNGEE. The CDR3 spans 16 residues. CDR3 in amino acids: CASNKLGTSGYNEQFF. In DNA form, the CDR3 reads TGTGCCAGCAACAAACTCGGGACTAGCGGATACAATGAGCAGTTCTTC.

The chain recombines TRBV25-1 with TRBJ1-1; D is uncertain. The CDR3 sequence is 13 residues long. From germline, CDR1 is MGHDK and CDR2 SYGVNS. V shed 3 bases and J shed 6 bases, with 11 bases lying between them. CDR3 bases: TGTGCCAGCAGTGAGGCAGGAAGACCTGAAGCTTTCTTT. This encodes CASSEAGRPEAFF.

The genes are TRBV6-5 and TRBJ2-5; 7 bases line up with TRBD2. The CDR3 is 14 amino acids. Trimming cost V 4 bases and J 5 bases; bases outside gene matches: 7. The V gene's germline CDR1 is MNHEY and CDR2 SVGAGI. CDR3 nucleotide sequence: TGTGCCAGCAGTTTGTGGGGGGAGGGCGAGACCCAGTACTTC. Its protein product is CASSLWGEGETQYF.

This chain connects TRBV6-5 to TRBJ2-7, with 7 positions matching TRBD1. Trimming took 5 bases from V and 5 from J; bases not matched to a gene: 9. The CDR3 totals 14 residues. The germline V gene encodes CDR1 MNHEY and CDR2 SVGAGI. The CDR3, as DNA: TGTGCCAGCAGTCCTGACAGGGATCTGGACGAGCAGTACTTC. Translating gives CASSPDRDLDEQYF.

The V and J genes are TRBV6-5 and TRBJ2-5; D not resolved. V was pared by 0 bases and J by 5 bases, with 7 bases between. The CDR3 spans 13 residues. From germline, CDR1 is MNHEY and CDR2 SVGAGI. CDR3 sequence reads: CASSYSRWETQYF. The CDR3 DNA reads TGTGCCAGCAGTTACTCGAGATGGGAGACCCAGTACTTC.

The chain joins TRBV5-1 to TRBJ2-3; D gene uncertain. Germline V CDR1 and CDR2: SGHRS, YFSETQ. This CDR3 has 13 amino acids. Trimming took 1 base from V and 0 from J, leaving 3 bases between them. The CDR3 region has the DNA TGCGCCAGCAGCTTGACTAGCACAGATACGCAGTATTTT. Translating it yields CASSLTSTDTQYF. The variable domain in full, with the rest retrieved from reference TRBV5-1 and TRBJ2-3, is KAGVTQTPRYLIKTRGQQVTLSCSPISGHRSVSWYQQTPGQGLQFLFEYFSETQRNKGNFPGRFSGRQFSNSRSEMNVSTLELGDSALYLCASSLTSTDTQYFGPGTRLTVL.

The genes are TRBV7-9 and TRBJ2-7, with 14 bases identical to TRBD2. Germline assignment: CDR1 SEHNR and CDR2 FQNEAQ (reference sequence). V was clipped by 3 bases and J by 9 bases; unmatched bases: 7. The CDR3 contains 15 residues. This CDR3 is CASSFPGLAGVGQYF. The CDR3 DNA follows: TGTGCCAGCAGCTTCCCGGGACTAGCGGGAGTTGGGCAGTACTTC.

DNA for the CDR3: TGTGCCAGTAGTATCAATGGGCAGAGCTCCTACGAGCAGTACTTC. This encodes CASSINGQSSYEQYF. The genes are TRBV19 and TRBJ2-7; D is undetermined. The germline CDR1 and CDR2 sequences are LNHDA and SQIVND (reference sequence). V was shortened by 3 bases and J by 0 bases, with 12 bases between the two germline ends. The CDR3 runs to 15 residues.